This entry is about one T cell receptor beta chain. In the original workflow: Reference gene primer amplification yielded estimated nucleated cell counts. TCRdb keeps only in-frame clones here, not all; method: immunoSEQ multiplex PCR. V and J calls and clone size come straight from that table; D and trimming were deduced from the DNA. The sample yields more than 150,000 clones, 70% to 80% seen once. These data are taken from a study of blood T cell repertoires in COVID-19. Everyone who took part was roughly 18 to 95 years old, and they came from 24 US areas. Cohort placement rested on clinical history that participants reported themselves. The sample was PBMCs or T cells enriched from blood (not recorded which). This receptor was obtained from a man aged 55 to 70 who had been exposed to COVID-19.

The CDR3 here is CASSSQRLAGSYEQYF. As DNA, the CDR3 is TGTGCCAGCAGCTCACAGAGACTAGCGGGCTCCTACGAGCAGTACTTC. This rearrangement joins TRBV5-6 to TRBJ2-7; TRBD2 aligns across 10 bases. The CDR3 covers 16 residues. Trimming cost V 3 bases and J 0 bases; bases outside gene matches: 6. Germline V gene data show CDR1 as SGHDT and CDR2 as YYEEEE.